The rows below give T cell receptor beta chains drawn from one sample of a study of shared clonotypes between healthy human individuals. The protocol was immunoSEQ multiplex PCR, while the TCRdb copy is restricted to in-frame clones and leaves out a portion. The table lists about 460,000 clones, 60% to 80% of them singletons, with around 12% in the top ten. Sample: PBMCs. The receptors derive from a woman aged 40 to 49 in good health. Some clones in this sample may be carry-over from other donors' samples. CDR3s include the opening cysteine and the closing phenylalanine or tryptophan. A D gene is named only where the DNA matches it firmly. Clone size is given for some rows only: seen once, a few or many times, or a class if the clone is expanded.

d_call,j_call,v_call,clone_size,cdr3_aa,cdr3_nt
TRBD1,TRBJ2-7,TRBV7-2,few,CASSSRRGTGGSEQYF,TGTGCCAGCAGCTCTAGGCGGGGGACAGGGGGCAGCGAGCAGTACTTC
TRBD1,TRBJ2-5,TRBV15,.,CATSRDTGEETQYF,TGTGCCACCAGCAGAGATACAGGGGAAGAGACCCAGTACTTC
.,TRBJ2-7,TRBV9,.,CASSADLDRTYEQYF,TGTGCCAGCAGCGCAGACTTGGACAGAACCTACGAGCAGTACTTC
.,TRBJ1-2,TRBV5-1,.,CASTPQVGNVGYTF,TGCGCCAGCACCCCCCAAGTGGGGAACGTGGGCTACACCTTC
.,TRBJ2-2,TRBV2,.,CASRTVTAGELFF,TGTGCCAGCAGGACAGTGACCGCCGGGGAGCTGTTTTTT
TRBD1,TRBJ1-2,TRBV18,.,CASSPGGQGTQGYTF,TGTGCCAGCTCACCGGGTGGACAGGGTACCCAGGGCTACACCTTC
TRBD2,TRBJ2-7,TRBV10-2,.,CASSDVSGRSYEQYF,TGCGCCAGCAGTGACGTTAGCGGGCGCTCCTACGAGCAGTACTTC
.,TRBJ2-7,TRBV21-1,.,CASSPRQLRYEQYF,TGTGCCAGCAGCCCACGTCAACTCCGCTACGAGCAGTACTTC
TRBD1,TRBJ1-2,TRBV2,.,CASSEMGKETGRLGYTF,TGTGCCAGCAGTGAAATGGGGAAAGAGACAGGGCGGTTGGGCTACACCTTC
TRBD1,TRBJ2-7,TRBV2,.,CASSEDRGDYEQYF,TGTGCCAGCAGTGAAGACAGGGGGGACTACGAGCAGTACTTC
.,TRBJ2-2,TRBV6-5,once,CASSRNLVSGELFF,TGTGCCAGCAGTCGTAATTTGGTTAGCGGGGAGCTGTTTTTT
.,TRBJ1-2,TRBV5-1,.,CASSPGGIYYGYTF,TGCGCCAGCAGCCCGGGAGGCATTTACTATGGCTACACCTTC
.,TRBJ1-2,TRBV29-1,.,CSVGELYGYTF,TGCAGCGTCGGGGAACTCTATGGCTACACCTTC
.,TRBJ2-1,TRBV6-6,.,CASSLRGSDEQFF,TGTGCCAGCAGCCTTCGGGGTAGTGATGAGCAGTTCTTC
.,TRBJ2-3,TRBV6-1,.,CASSEIRLDTQYF,TGTGCCAGCAGTGAAATTCGGCTAGATACGCAGTATTTT
TRBD1,TRBJ1-5,TRBV4-1,.,CASSQDPGQGRQPQHF,TGCGCCAGCAGCCAAGATCCAGGACAGGGGCGCCAGCCCCAGCATTTT
.,TRBJ1-1,TRBV27,.,CASSFWSEGTEAFF,TGTGCCAGCAGTTTCTGGTCTGAGGGCACTGAAGCTTTCTTT
TRBD1,TRBJ2-7,TRBV9,few,CASSPRTGTMRYEQYF,TGTGCCAGCAGCCCTCGGACAGGGACGATGCGGTACGAGCAGTACTTC
.,TRBJ1-5,TRBV4-3,.,CASSRQGGSQPQHF,TGCGCCAGCAGCCGCCAGGGAGGTAGTCAGCCCCAGCATTTT
TRBD2,TRBJ2-7,TRBV10-1,.,CASSEFGLAGEQYF,TGCGCCAGCAGTGAGTTTGGACTAGCAGGCGAGCAGTACTTC
TRBD2,TRBJ2-2,TRBV7-9,once,CASSPTSGRADTGELFF,TGTGCCAGCAGCCCCACTAGCGGGAGGGCCGACACCGGGGAGCTGTTTTTT
.,TRBJ2-7,TRBV11-2,.,CASSLSSSEQYF,TGTGCCAGCAGCTTATCGAGTTCCGAGCAGTACTTC
.,TRBJ2-5,TRBV18,.,CASSPNWGETQYF,TGTGCCAGCTCACCAAACTGGGGGGAGACCCAGTACTTC
TRBD1,TRBJ2-2,TRBV18,.,CASSPLTGEVTGELFF,TGTGCCAGCTCACCACTAACAGGGGAAGTGACCGGGGAGCTGTTTTTT
.,TRBJ2-7,TRBV5-4,.,CASSRASLSSEQYF,TGTGCCAGCAGCCGCGCCTCCCTAAGCTCCGAGCAGTACTTC
TRBD1,TRBJ2-7,TRBV28,once,CASIFSGGSYEQYF,TGTGCCAGCATATTCTCAGGGGGCTCCTACGAGCAGTACTTC
TRBD1,TRBJ2-7,TRBV19,once,CASSTRQGGTPYEQYF,TGTGCCAGTAGTACCCGACAGGGGGGGACTCCCTACGAGCAGTACTTC
TRBD2,TRBJ2-1,TRBV5-6,.,CASIGLAGVNEQFF,TGTGCCAGCATCGGACTAGCGGGAGTCAATGAGCAGTTCTTC
TRBD1,TRBJ2-3,TRBV7-2,.,CASSPDRVRADTQYF,TGTGCCAGCAGCCCGGACAGGGTGAGGGCAGATACGCAGTATTTT
.,TRBJ1-1,TRBV21-1,.,CASSKRRQGRTEAFF,TGTGCCAGCAGCAAACGGAGGCAGGGCCGGACTGAAGCTTTCTTT
TRBD1,TRBJ2-3,TRBV5-1,.,CASHATGGTDTQYF,TGCGCCAGCCACGCGACAGGGGGGACAGATACGCAGTATTTT
.,TRBJ1-5,TRBV18,.,CASSGGGPDQPQHF,TGTGCCAGCTCAGGGGGGGGACCGGATCAGCCCCAGCATTTT
.,TRBJ1-1,TRBV25-1,.,CASSAPGGTEAFF,TGTGCCAGCAGTGCCCCGGGGGGCACTGAAGCTTTCTTT
TRBD1,TRBJ2-7,TRBV7-2,.,CASSLTGASYEQYF,TGTGCCAGCAGCTTAACAGGGGCTTCCTACGAGCAGTACTTC
.,TRBJ2-5,TRBV5-4,.,CASSTGRFRQETQYF,TGTGCCAGCAGCACAGGGCGGTTTCGGCAAGAGACCCAGTACTTC
.,TRBJ1-2,TRBV5-5,.,CASSPSQGTNYGYTF,TGTGCCAGCAGCCCGTCGCAGGGGACCAACTATGGCTACACCTTC
.,TRBJ1-5,TRBV25-1,.,CASSKTDSNQPQHF,TGTGCCAGCAGCAAGACGGATAGCAATCAGCCCCAGCATTTT
TRBD2,TRBJ2-3,TRBV7-9,once,CASSPRGAGEDTQYF,TGTGCCAGCAGCCCTCGCGGGGCGGGAGAAGATACGCAGTATTTT
.,TRBJ2-1,TRBV7-9,.,CAGSLVPKAYNEQFF,TGTGCCGGCAGCTTAGTTCCAAAGGCCTACAATGAGCAGTTCTTC
.,TRBJ1-2,TRBV20-1,many,CSAETHYGYTF,TGCAGTGCCGAGACACACTATGGCTACACCTTC
.,TRBJ2-5,TRBV7-2,few,CASSFSLATETQYF,TGTGCCAGCAGCTTTAGCCTGGCTACGGAGACCCAGTACTTC
TRBD1,TRBJ2-7,TRBV18,.,CASSPLTGDTYEQYF,TGTGCCAGCTCACCACTGACAGGGGACACCTACGAGCAGTACTTC
TRBD1,TRBJ2-1,TRBV19,.,CASSIAGQQYNEQFF,TGTGCCAGTAGTATAGCGGGACAGCAATACAATGAGCAGTTCTTC
.,TRBJ1-5,TRBV6-5,.,CASRPGIYQPQHF,TGTGCCAGCAGGCCCGGGATCTATCAGCCCCAGCATTTT
.,TRBJ2-1,TRBV18,once,CASSPRLSYNEQFF,TGTGCCAGCTCACCACGACTCAGTTACAATGAGCAGTTCTTC
.,TRBJ1-2,TRBV21-1,.,CAIRWDKKNYGYTF,TGTGCCATAAGGTGGGACAAAAAGAACTATGGCTACACCTTC
.,TRBJ1-5,TRBV15,.,CATSRDGVGFQPQHF,TGTGCCACCAGCAGAGATGGGGTAGGTTTCCAGCCCCAGCATTTT
.,TRBJ2-7,TRBV11-1,.,CASSSRVEQYF,TGTGCCAGCAGCTCCAGGGTCGAGCAGTACTTC
.,TRBJ1-5,TRBV18,.,CASSPDSFGPQHF,TGTGCCAGCTCACCTGACAGTTTTGGGCCCCAGCATTTT
.,TRBJ1-5,TRBV7-9,.,CASSLDGGFQPQHF,TGTGCCAGCAGCTTAGACGGGGGTTTCCAGCCCCAGCATTTT
.,TRBJ1-1,TRBV30,.,CASLPPTGALGTEAFF,TGTGCCTCCCTGCCACCTACGGGGGCGCTGGGCACTGAAGCTTTCTTT
.,TRBJ2-5,TRBV20-1,.,CSARGLETQYF,TGCAGTGCCCGCGGGTTGGAGACCCAGTACTTC
.,TRBJ1-3,TRBV7-4,.,CASSLSVSGNTIYF,TGTGCCAGCAGCTTATCCGTCTCTGGAAACACCATATATTTT
TRBD2,TRBJ2-7,TRBV18,.,CASSRSGSNDYEQYF,TGTGCCAGCTCAAGGAGCGGGAGCAATGACTACGAGCAGTACTTC
TRBD1,TRBJ1-2,TRBV5-1,.,CASSLGQGEGYTF,TGCGCCAGCAGCTTGGGACAGGGAGAGGGCTACACCTTC
.,TRBJ1-2,TRBV5-4,.,CASSQEGRRYGYTF,TGTGCCAGCAGCCAGGAAGGGAGGCGCTATGGCTACACCTTC
.,TRBJ2-1,TRBV7-9,.,CASSPRTVLNEQFF,TGTGCCAGCAGCCCCCGGACAGTCCTCAATGAGCAGTTCTTC
TRBD2,TRBJ2-3,TRBV30,.,CAWSRGLAGAYTDTQYF,TGTGCCTGGAGCCGCGGACTAGCGGGAGCCTACACAGATACGCAGTATTTT
TRBD1,TRBJ1-2,TRBV9,.,CASSVRDRAPEGYTF,TGTGCCAGCAGCGTGCGGGACAGGGCACCGGAAGGCTACACCTTC
.,TRBJ1-1,TRBV30,once,CAWSVRPTGDNTEAFF,TGTGCCTGGAGTGTACGACCGACAGGAGACAACACTGAAGCTTTCTTT